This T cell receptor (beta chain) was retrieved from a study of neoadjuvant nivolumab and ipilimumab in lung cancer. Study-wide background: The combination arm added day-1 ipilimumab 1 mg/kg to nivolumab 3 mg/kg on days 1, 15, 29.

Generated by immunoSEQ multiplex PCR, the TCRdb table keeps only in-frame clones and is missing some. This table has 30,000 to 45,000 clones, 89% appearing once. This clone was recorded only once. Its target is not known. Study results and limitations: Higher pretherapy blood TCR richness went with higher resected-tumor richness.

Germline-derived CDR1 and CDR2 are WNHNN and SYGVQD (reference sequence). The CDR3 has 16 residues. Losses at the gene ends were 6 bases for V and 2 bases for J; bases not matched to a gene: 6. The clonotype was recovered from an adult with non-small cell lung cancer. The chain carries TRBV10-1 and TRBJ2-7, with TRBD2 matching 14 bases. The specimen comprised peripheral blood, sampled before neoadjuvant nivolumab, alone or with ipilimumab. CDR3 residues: CASSPVGLAGAYEQYF. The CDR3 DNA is TGCGCCAGCAGCCCGGTGGGACTAGCGGGAGCCTACGAGCAGTACTTC.